The rows below give T cell receptor beta chains drawn from one sample of a study of T cells in Graves' hyperthyroidism and ophthalmopathy. MiXCR was run by TCRdb on the multiplex PCR reads, yielding one entry per CDR3 protein. The repertoire consists of 400,000 to 450,000 distinct CDR3 sequences, with about 15% occurring once and the leading ten covering approximately 13%. The sequencing input was blood. These receptors were collected from a man aged 18 to 30 with Graves' ophthalmopathy. Both conserved end residues are part of each CDR3. A D gene is named only where the DNA matches it firmly. Rows give clone size only sometimes, using once, few, many, or a class for an expanded clone.

cdr3_aa: CASSPRGGSPYEQYF
cdr3_nt: TGCGCCAGCAGCCCTAGGGGGGGATCTCCCTACGAGCAGTACTTC
v_call: TRBV5-1
clone_size: once
j_call: TRBJ2-7
d_call: .

cdr3_aa: CASSDSASYEQYF
cdr3_nt: TGTGCCAGTTCTGACAGCGCTTCCTACGAGCAGTACTTC
v_call: TRBV19
clone_size: many
j_call: TRBJ2-7
d_call: .

cdr3_aa: CASSLGQRGNEQFF
cdr3_nt: TGTGCCAGCAGCCTGGGACAGCGGGGGAATGAGCAGTTCTTC
v_call: TRBV3-1
clone_size: many
j_call: TRBJ2-1
d_call: .

cdr3_aa: CAISDWANQPQHF
cdr3_nt: TGTGCCATCAGTGACTGGGCTAATCAGCCCCAGCATTTT
v_call: TRBV10-3
clone_size: .
j_call: TRBJ1-5
d_call: .

cdr3_aa: CSAREREVEQYF
cdr3_nt: TGCAGTGCTAGAGAGCGGGAAGTCGAGCAGTACTTC
v_call: TRBV20-1
clone_size: .
j_call: TRBJ2-7
d_call: .

cdr3_aa: CASSLAWDSSNSPLHF
cdr3_nt: TGTGCCAGCAGCTTGGCCTGGGACAGTAGCAATTCACCCCTCCACTTT
v_call: TRBV5-8
clone_size: many
j_call: TRBJ1-6
d_call: TRBD1

cdr3_aa: CASSPGTYNEQFF
cdr3_nt: TGTGCCAGCAGCCCCGGGACTTACAATGAGCAGTTCTTC
v_call: TRBV7-3
clone_size: many
j_call: TRBJ2-1
d_call: .

cdr3_aa: CATSDQDAVVEQFF
cdr3_nt: TGTGCCACCAGTGACCAGGACGCCGTAGTTGAGCAGTTCTTC
v_call: TRBV24-1
clone_size: many
j_call: TRBJ2-1
d_call: .

cdr3_aa: CASSESAGVADTQYF
cdr3_nt: TGCGCCAGCAGTGAAAGTGCGGGAGTGGCAGATACGCAGTATTTT
v_call: TRBV10-1
clone_size: few
j_call: TRBJ2-3
d_call: TRBD2

cdr3_aa: CASSLGTSGMYEQYF
cdr3_nt: TGTGCCAGCAGCTTGGGGACTAGCGGGATGTACGAGCAGTACTTC
v_call: TRBV5-4
clone_size: few
j_call: TRBJ2-7
d_call: TRBD2

cdr3_aa: CAISESGGNTGELFF
cdr3_nt: TGTGCCATCAGTGAGTCTGGGGGGAACACCGGGGAGCTGTTTTTT
v_call: TRBV10-3
clone_size: .
j_call: TRBJ2-2
d_call: .

cdr3_aa: CASSGGQGISYNTGELFF
cdr3_nt: TGTGCCAGCAGCGGGGGACAGGGGATATCATACAACACCGGGGAGCTGTTTTTT
v_call: TRBV7-9
clone_size: .
j_call: TRBJ2-2
d_call: TRBD1

cdr3_aa: CAWSFSQMNQPQHF
cdr3_nt: TGTGCCTGGAGTTTCTCCCAGATGAATCAGCCCCAGCATTTT
v_call: TRBV30
clone_size: many
j_call: TRBJ1-5
d_call: .

cdr3_aa: CRIHGLAGGRNEQYF
cdr3_nt: TGCAGGATCCATGGACTAGCGGGAGGTAGGAACGAGCAGTACTTC
v_call: TRBV29-1
clone_size: .
j_call: TRBJ2-7
d_call: TRBD2

cdr3_aa: CSACSGTDTQYF
cdr3_nt: TGCAGCGCTTGTAGTGGGACAGATACGCAGTATTTT
v_call: TRBV29-1
clone_size: many
j_call: TRBJ2-3
d_call: .

cdr3_aa: CASSPKTGGSYGYTF
cdr3_nt: TGCGCCAGCAGCCCCAAGACAGGAGGGTCCTATGGCTACACCTTC
v_call: TRBV4-1
clone_size: many
j_call: TRBJ1-2
d_call: .

cdr3_aa: CVSSGTGTGEGYGYTF
cdr3_nt: TGTGTCAGCAGTGGAACCGGGACAGGGGAGGGCTATGGCTACACCTTC
v_call: TRBV28
clone_size: .
j_call: TRBJ1-2
d_call: TRBD1

cdr3_aa: CASSFLPGQGQGGREQYF
cdr3_nt: TGCGCCAGCAGCTTTTTGCCCGGACAGGGACAAGGGGGAAGGGAGCAGTACTTC
v_call: TRBV5-1
clone_size: few
j_call: TRBJ2-7
d_call: TRBD1

cdr3_aa: CASSYGTSGTTDTQYF
cdr3_nt: TGTGCCAGCAGCTACGGGACTAGCGGAACCACAGATACGCAGTATTTT
v_call: TRBV3-1
clone_size: once
j_call: TRBJ2-3
d_call: TRBD2

cdr3_aa: CASSFRQENTEAFF
cdr3_nt: TGTGCCAGCAGCTTCCGACAGGAGAACACTGAAGCTTTCTTT
v_call: TRBV11-2
clone_size: many
j_call: TRBJ1-1
d_call: .

cdr3_aa: CASSPSDSHLNYGYTF
cdr3_nt: TGTGCCAGCTCACCGAGTGACAGCCACCTTAACTATGGCTACACCTTC
v_call: TRBV18
clone_size: few
j_call: TRBJ1-2
d_call: .

cdr3_aa: CASSPAVRVGSGNTIYF
cdr3_nt: TGTGCCAGCAGCCCCGCCGTCAGGGTTGGCTCTGGAAACACCATATATTTT
v_call: TRBV7-9
clone_size: .
j_call: TRBJ1-3
d_call: .

cdr3_aa: CASSRFPIGTEFTDTQYF
cdr3_nt: TGTGCCAGCAGCCGATTTCCCATAGGGACTGAGTTCACAGATACGCAGTATTTT
v_call: TRBV11-2
clone_size: many
j_call: TRBJ2-3
d_call: .

cdr3_aa: CASMSGGTDNYGHTF
cdr3_nt: TGTGCCAGCATGTCTGGGGGGACCGATAACTATGGCCACACCTTC
v_call: TRBV27
clone_size: .
j_call: TRBJ1-2
d_call: .

cdr3_aa: CSAPRTGSETQYF
cdr3_nt: TGCAGTGCGCCAAGGACAGGCAGTGAGACCCAGTACTTC
v_call: TRBV20-1
clone_size: many
j_call: TRBJ2-5
d_call: TRBD1

cdr3_aa: CASSDGVGNQPQHF
cdr3_nt: TGTGCCAGCAGCGACGGGGTCGGCAATCAGCCCCAGCATTTT
v_call: TRBV5-6
clone_size: many
j_call: TRBJ1-5
d_call: .

cdr3_aa: CAIGRGQYF
cdr3_nt: TGTGCCATCGGCCGGGGTCAGTACTTC
v_call: TRBV6-1
clone_size: few
j_call: TRBJ2-5
d_call: .

cdr3_aa: CASSQDLVAASYEQYF
cdr3_nt: TGTGCCAGCAGCCAAGATCTGGTGGCGGCCTCCTACGAGCAGTACTTC
v_call: TRBV3-1
clone_size: .
j_call: TRBJ2-7
d_call: .

cdr3_aa: CASSFVRVYGYTF
cdr3_nt: TGTGCCAGCAGTTTCGTCAGGGTGTATGGCTACACCTTC
v_call: TRBV28
clone_size: many
j_call: TRBJ1-2
d_call: .

cdr3_aa: CASSTTSDYYNEQFF
cdr3_nt: TGTGCCAGCAGCACTACCAGCGATTACTACAATGAGCAGTTCTTC
v_call: TRBV5-6
clone_size: .
j_call: TRBJ2-1
d_call: .

cdr3_aa: CASSRSGTGGLNTEAFF
cdr3_nt: TGTGCCAGCTCACGGTCCGGGACAGGGGGCTTGAACACTGAAGCTTTCTTT
v_call: TRBV18
clone_size: .
j_call: TRBJ1-1
d_call: TRBD1

cdr3_aa: CASSLGDRGTEAFF
cdr3_nt: TGTGCCAGCAGCTTAGGGGACAGGGGGACTGAAGCTTTCTTT
v_call: TRBV7-8
clone_size: many
j_call: TRBJ1-1
d_call: TRBD1

cdr3_aa: CASSLSGVNEKLFF
cdr3_nt: TGTGCCAGCAGTTTATCTGGGGTTAATGAAAAACTGTTTTTT
v_call: TRBV12-3/TRBV12-4
clone_size: many
j_call: TRBJ1-4
d_call: .

cdr3_aa: CASSSRTGILIEAFF
cdr3_nt: TGTGCCAGCAGTTCGCGGACAGGGATTTTAATTGAAGCTTTCTTT
v_call: TRBV6-1
clone_size: .
j_call: TRBJ1-1
d_call: TRBD1

cdr3_aa: CASSYDPSGSGEETQYF
cdr3_nt: TGTGCCAGCAGTTACGACCCTAGCGGGAGCGGTGAAGAGACCCAGTACTTC
v_call: TRBV6-5
clone_size: few
j_call: TRBJ2-5
d_call: TRBD2

cdr3_aa: CASSGQTETGTSTDTQYF
cdr3_nt: TGCGCCAGCAGCGGACAGACAGAAACCGGGACTAGCACAGATACGCAGTATTTT
v_call: TRBV5-1
clone_size: .
j_call: TRBJ2-3
d_call: .

cdr3_aa: CATGSSGNLLEQYF
cdr3_nt: TGTGCCACCGGATCGTCCGGGAATCTTCTCGAGCAGTACTTC
v_call: TRBV15
clone_size: many
j_call: TRBJ2-7
d_call: .

cdr3_aa: CASTLGISGNTIYF
cdr3_nt: TGTGCCAGCACCCTGGGGATCTCTGGAAACACCATATATTTT
v_call: TRBV6-1
clone_size: .
j_call: TRBJ1-3
d_call: .

cdr3_aa: CASGRGGYEQYF
cdr3_nt: TGTGCCAGCGGGCGGGGAGGGTACGAGCAGTACTTC
v_call: TRBV9
clone_size: many
j_call: TRBJ2-7
d_call: TRBD2

cdr3_aa: CASSLGGADTQYF
cdr3_nt: TGTGCCAGCAGCTTGGGGGGCGCCGATACGCAGTATTTT
v_call: TRBV7-2
clone_size: many
j_call: TRBJ2-3
d_call: .

cdr3_aa: CSALDRDGSREQYF
cdr3_nt: TGCAGTGCCCTGGACAGGGACGGTAGCCGCGAGCAGTACTTC
v_call: TRBV20-1
clone_size: many
j_call: TRBJ2-7
d_call: TRBD1

cdr3_aa: CASSPSQPRYGYTF
cdr3_nt: TGTGCCAGCTCACCCTCCCAACCGCGCTATGGCTACACCTTC
v_call: TRBV18
clone_size: many
j_call: TRBJ1-2
d_call: .

cdr3_aa: CASGTGGLEQYF
cdr3_nt: TGTGCCAGCGGGACAGGGGGCCTCGAGCAGTACTTC
v_call: TRBV7-2
clone_size: many
j_call: TRBJ2-7
d_call: TRBD1